This T cell receptor beta chain was identified during a study of shared clonotypes between healthy human individuals. Study in general: The people who gave samples were a couple of women and a few men aged 18 to 49. For every donor, three CD4 naive, three CD4 memory, two CD8 naive and one CD8 memory plates were used.

Germline V CDR1 and CDR2: SGHVS, FNYEAQ. V lost 5 bases and J lost 3, with 12 bases in between. The CDR3 covers 14 residues. Whole-study findings and limits: Owing to a small donor count, the genetic and exposure-history diversity represented was limited.

This clone was counted once. Antigen: not known. TCRdb's table, derived via immunoSEQ multiplex PCR, lists solely in-frame clones and lacks some. The table lists more than 2 million clones, about 95% of them singletons. The naive CD8 population came from CD45RO-negative cells selected for CCR7, without terminally differentiated effector memory CD45RA+ cells. None of the donors, who were healthy HIV-negative adults, had recently had acute infections or vaccinations. The specimen was naive CD8+ T cells sorted from blood. The clonotype originates from a young man in good health. This chain links TRBV7-6 with TRBJ2-3; D unclear. The CDR3 coding sequence is TGTGCCAGCAGCCCCTTATTGGGGACAGATACGCAGTATTTT. The encoded protein is CASSPLLGTDTQYF.